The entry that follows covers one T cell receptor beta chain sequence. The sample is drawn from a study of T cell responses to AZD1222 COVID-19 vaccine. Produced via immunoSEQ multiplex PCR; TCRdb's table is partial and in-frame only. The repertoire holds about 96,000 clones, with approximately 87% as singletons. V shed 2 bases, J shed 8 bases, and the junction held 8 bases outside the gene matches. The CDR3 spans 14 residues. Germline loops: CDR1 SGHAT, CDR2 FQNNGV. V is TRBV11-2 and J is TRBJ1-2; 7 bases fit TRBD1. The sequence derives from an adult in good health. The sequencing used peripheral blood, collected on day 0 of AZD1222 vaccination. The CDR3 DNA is TGTGCCAGCAGCTTATTGTCTAGGACAGGAGGCTACACCTTC. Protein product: CASSLLSRTGGYTF.